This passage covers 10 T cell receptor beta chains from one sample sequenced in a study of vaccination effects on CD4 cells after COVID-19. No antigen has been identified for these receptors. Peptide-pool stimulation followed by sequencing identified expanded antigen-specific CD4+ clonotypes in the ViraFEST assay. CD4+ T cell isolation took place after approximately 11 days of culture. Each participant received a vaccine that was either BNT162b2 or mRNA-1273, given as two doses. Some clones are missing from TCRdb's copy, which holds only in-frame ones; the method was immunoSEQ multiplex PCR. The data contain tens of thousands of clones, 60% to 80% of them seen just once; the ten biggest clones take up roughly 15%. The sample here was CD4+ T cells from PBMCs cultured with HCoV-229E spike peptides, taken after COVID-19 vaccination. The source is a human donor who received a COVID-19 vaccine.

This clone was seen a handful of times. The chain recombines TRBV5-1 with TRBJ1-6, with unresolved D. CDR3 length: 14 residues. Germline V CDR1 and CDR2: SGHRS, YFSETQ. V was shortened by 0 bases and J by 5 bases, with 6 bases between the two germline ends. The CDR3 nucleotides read TGCGCCAGCAGCTTGGAGGGCAATAATTCACCCCTCCACTTT. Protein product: CASSLEGNNSPLHF.

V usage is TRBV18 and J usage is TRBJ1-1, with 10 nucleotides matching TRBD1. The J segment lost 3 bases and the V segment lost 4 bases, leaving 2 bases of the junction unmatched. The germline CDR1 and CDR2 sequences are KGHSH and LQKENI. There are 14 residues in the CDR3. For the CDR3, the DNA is TGTGCCAGCTCACAGGGGACAGGGGACACTGAAGCTTTCTTT. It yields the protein CASSQGTGDTEAFF.

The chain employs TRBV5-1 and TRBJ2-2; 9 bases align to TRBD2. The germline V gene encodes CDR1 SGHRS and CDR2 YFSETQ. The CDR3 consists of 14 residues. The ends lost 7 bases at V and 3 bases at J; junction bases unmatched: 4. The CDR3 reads CASGGGGDTGELFF. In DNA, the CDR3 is TGCGCCAGCGGCGGGGGGGGCGACACCGGGGAGCTGTTTTTT.

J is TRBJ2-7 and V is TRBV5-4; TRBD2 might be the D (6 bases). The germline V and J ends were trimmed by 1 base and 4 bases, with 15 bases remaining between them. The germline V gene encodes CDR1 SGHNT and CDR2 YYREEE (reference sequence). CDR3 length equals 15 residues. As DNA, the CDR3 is TGTGCCAGCAGCTTGAGGGCTAACGCGGGATACGAGCAGTACTTC. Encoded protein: CASSLRANAGYEQYF.

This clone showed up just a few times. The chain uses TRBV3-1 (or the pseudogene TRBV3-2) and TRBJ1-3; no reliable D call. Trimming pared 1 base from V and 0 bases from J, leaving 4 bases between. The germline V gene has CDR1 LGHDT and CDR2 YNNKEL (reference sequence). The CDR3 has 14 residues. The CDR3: CASSQGVSGNTIYF. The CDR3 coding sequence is TGTGCCAGCAGCCAAGGAGTCTCTGGAAACACCATATATTTT.

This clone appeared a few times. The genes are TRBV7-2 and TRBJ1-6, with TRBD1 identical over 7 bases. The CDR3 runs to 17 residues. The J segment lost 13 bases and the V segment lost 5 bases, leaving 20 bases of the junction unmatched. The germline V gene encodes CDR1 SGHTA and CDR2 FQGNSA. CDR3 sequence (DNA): TGTGCCAGCAGCCCCCTGAGCGGGTCAGGGGGTTCTGGTCCCCTCCACTTT. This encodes CASSPLSGSGGSGPLHF.

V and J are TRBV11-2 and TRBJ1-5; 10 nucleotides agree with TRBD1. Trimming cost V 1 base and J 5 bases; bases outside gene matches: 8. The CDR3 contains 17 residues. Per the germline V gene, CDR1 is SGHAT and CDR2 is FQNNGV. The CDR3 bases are TGTGCCAGCAGCTTAGTTCCCGACGGGACAGGGGATCAGCCCCAGCATTTT. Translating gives CASSLVPDGTGDQPQHF.

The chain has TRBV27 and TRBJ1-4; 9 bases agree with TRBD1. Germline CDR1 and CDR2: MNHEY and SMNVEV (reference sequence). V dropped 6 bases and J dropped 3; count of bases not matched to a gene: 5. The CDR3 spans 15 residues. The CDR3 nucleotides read TGTGCCAGCAGGGCACAGGGGGCAGCTAATGAAAAACTGTTTTTT. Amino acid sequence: CASRAQGAANEKLFF.

The CDR3, as DNA: TGCAGCGTTGAAGACCTGGGGACAGAGCAGTTCTTC. This encodes CSVEDLGTEQFF. V and J are TRBV29-1 and TRBJ2-1; possibly TRBD1 for D (6 bases). The V gene lost 0 bases and the J gene lost 10 bases, with 10 bases spanning the gap. The CDR3 has 12 amino acids. Per germline, CDR1 SQVTM and CDR2 ANQGSEA.

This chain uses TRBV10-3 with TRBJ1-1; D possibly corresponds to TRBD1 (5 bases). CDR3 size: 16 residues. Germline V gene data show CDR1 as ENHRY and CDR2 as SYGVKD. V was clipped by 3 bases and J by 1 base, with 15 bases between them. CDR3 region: CAISDILTGANTEAFF. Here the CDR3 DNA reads TGTGCCATCAGTGACATCTTAACAGGAGCGAACACTGAAGCTTTCTTT.